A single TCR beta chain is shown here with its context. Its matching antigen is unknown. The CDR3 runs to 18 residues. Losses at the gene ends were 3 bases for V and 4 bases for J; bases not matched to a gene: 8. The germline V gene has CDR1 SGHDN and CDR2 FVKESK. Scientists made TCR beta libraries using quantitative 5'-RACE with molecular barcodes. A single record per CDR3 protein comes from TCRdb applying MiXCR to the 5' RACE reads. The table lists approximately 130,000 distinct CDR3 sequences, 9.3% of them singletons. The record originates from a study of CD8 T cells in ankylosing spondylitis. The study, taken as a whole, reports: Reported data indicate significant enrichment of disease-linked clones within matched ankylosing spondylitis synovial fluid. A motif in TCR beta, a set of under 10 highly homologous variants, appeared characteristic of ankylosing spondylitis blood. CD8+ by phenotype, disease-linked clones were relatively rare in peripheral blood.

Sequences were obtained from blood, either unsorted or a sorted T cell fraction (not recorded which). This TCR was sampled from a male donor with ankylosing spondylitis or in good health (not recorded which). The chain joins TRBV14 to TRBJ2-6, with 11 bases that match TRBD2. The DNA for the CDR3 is TGTGCCAGCAGCCATACTAGCGGGAGTATGAGAGGGGCCAACGTCCTGACTTTC. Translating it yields CASSHTSGSMRGANVLTF.